This passage covers 18 T cell receptor beta chains from one sample sequenced in a study of blood T cell repertoires in COVID-19. This table comes from immunoSEQ multiplex PCR, and its TCRdb copy is limited to in-frame clones, with some not included. Of 200,000 to 250,000 clones in the sample, roughly four fifths are singletons; the top ten hold roughly 1.3%. The sample was PBMCs or T cells enriched from blood (not recorded which). The source of these receptors is a woman aged 40 to 55 with acute COVID-19.

This chain uses TRBV7-9 with TRBJ2-5, with TRBD1 as a possible D gene (7 bases). V was cut by 7 bases and J by 5 bases, with 17 bases left in between. Germline CDR1 SEHNR, CDR2 FQNEAQ (reference sequence). This CDR3 is built from 14 residues. The CDR3 DNA sequence: TGTGCCAGCACCTCGGGGTCAGGGGGGGAGACCCAGTACTTC. Translated: CASTSGSGGETQYF.

This clone has just one count. The rearrangement joins TRBV5-1 to TRBJ1-2; the D gene is possibly TRBD1 (5 bases). The ends were cut back, 5 bases at V and 2 bases at J, with 7 bases in the middle. Per the germline V gene, CDR1 is SGHRS and CDR2 is YFSETQ. This CDR3 is 12 amino acids long. The CDR3 DNA reads TGCGCCAGCAGGACAGCCAACTATGGCTACACCTTC. Its translation is CASRTANYGYTF.

V gene TRBV5-1 combines with J gene TRBJ1-5; D is perhaps TRBD1 (5 bases). The CDR3 extends over 15 amino acids. V gave up 0 bases and J gave up 6 bases, with 13 bases separating them. Looked up from germline, CDR1 is SGHRS and CDR2 is YFSETQ. Written as DNA, the CDR3 is TGCGCCAGCAGCTTGGACGGGGGAGCTGGTCAGCCCCAGCATTTT. Residues: CASSLDGGAGQPQHF. The whole variable domain, remainder taken from reference TRBV5-1 and TRBJ1-5, is KAGVTQTPRYLIKTRGQQVTLSCSPISGHRSVSWYQQTPGQGLQFLFEYFSETQRNKGNFPGRFSGRQFSNSRSEMNVSTLELGDSALYLCASSLDGGAGQPQHFGDGTRLSIL.

V and J are TRBV29-1 and TRBJ2-7; weak D call: TRBD2 (6 bases). The CDR3 runs 14 residues. Germline CDR1 and CDR2: SQVTM and ANQGSEA. Trimming cost V 2 bases and J 2 bases, with 13 bases left between them. In DNA, the CDR3 is TGCAGCGTTGAAATCGGGGGATCACCCTACGAGCAGTACTTC. This sequence encodes CSVEIGGSPYEQYF.

This clone appeared a few times. The CDR3 DNA is TGTGCCAGCAGTTACTCTGAGGGACAGGGCAAATACGAGCAGTACTTC. Protein sequence: CASSYSEGQGKYEQYF. The chain uses TRBV6-2 or TRBV6-3 and TRBJ2-7, with 9 bases fitting TRBD1. CDR1 and CDR2 from the germline V gene are MNHEY and SVGEGT. This CDR3 spans 16 amino acids. Unmatched junction bases numbered 7, after V lost 0 bases and J lost 4 bases.

The chain is built from TRBV30 and TRBJ1-1; D unresolved. V shed 4 bases and J shed 2 bases, with 11 bases lying between them. There are 13 residues in the CDR3. Germline V gene sequence: CDR1 GTSNPN, CDR2 SVGIG (reference sequence). The chain's CDR3 is CAWTAGQNTEAFF. Written as DNA, the CDR3 is TGTGCCTGGACAGCGGGCCAAAACACTGAAGCTTTCTTT.

This clone has a handful of counts. The chain has TRBV27 and TRBJ2-3; TRBD2 is a possible D gene (6 bases). CDR1 is MNHEY, CDR2 SMNVEV, per germline (reference sequence). Deletions cut 6 bases from V and 5 bases from J, with 18 bases between. The CDR3 spans 15 residues. CDR3 nucleotide sequence: TGTGCCAGCAGACCCACGGAGGGCGTAGGAGATACGCAGTATTTT. This gives the protein CASRPTEGVGDTQYF.

V and J are TRBV18 and TRBJ1-5, with a tentative D call TRBD1 (5 bases). Germline CDR1 and CDR2: KGHSH and LQKENI. CDR3 length equals 16 residues. Trimming removed 2 bases at V and 7 bases at J, with 18 bases between. The CDR3 sequence is CASSPTVPGGGQPQHF. The CDR3, as DNA: TGTGCCAGCTCACCAACGGTCCCGGGGGGGGGACAGCCCCAGCATTTT.

The chain employs TRBV4-2 and TRBJ2-2; 10 nucleotides match TRBD2. The CDR3 is made up of 18 amino acids. In germline, CDR1 is LGHNA, CDR2 YNFKEQ. J lost 7 bases, V lost 0 bases, and 11 bases had no gene match. The CDR3 DNA is TGTGCCAGCAGCCAAGACTCGGGGAGCGGGGGGGCTGGCGGGGAGCTGTTTTTT. Amino acids: CASSQDSGSGGAGGELFF.

The sample holds a few counts of this clone. The chain uses TRBV30 and TRBJ2-7, with unresolved D. V shed 2 bases and J shed 0 bases, with 11 bases lying between them. Germline-derived CDR1 and CDR2 are GTSNPN and SVGIG (reference sequence). This CDR3 has 14 amino acids. CDR3 bases: TGTGCCTGGAGTAAACTACCGAGCTCCTACGAGCAGTACTTC. Its protein is CAWSKLPSSYEQYF.

The CDR3 nucleotides are TGTGCCAGTAAACCACAGGGCAGCAATCAGCCCCAGCATTTT. Translated, it gives CASKPQGSNQPQHF. This chain uses TRBV19 with TRBJ1-5; D perhaps matches TRBD1 (6 bases). Germline loops: CDR1 LNHDA, CDR2 SQIVND (reference sequence). Deletions cut 7 bases from V and 1 base from J, with 11 bases between. CDR3 size: 14 residues.

This clone was picked up a small number of times. The chain employs TRBV9 and TRBJ2-5; 10 bases match TRBD2. The CDR3 spans 16 residues. Per the germline V gene, CDR1 is SGDLS and CDR2 is YYNGEE. The trim removed 3 bases at V and 5 bases at J, leaving 10 bases unmatched. Here the CDR3 DNA reads TGTGCCAGCAGCGCCTTTGCTAGCGGGGGACATGAGACCCAGTACTTC. It is translated as CASSAFASGGHETQYF.

This CDR3 reads CALQLFRGPYNEQFF. For the CDR3, the DNA is TGTGCCCTACAACTTTTTCGCGGGCCATACAATGAGCAGTTCTTC. This chain uses TRBV30 with TRBJ2-1; TRBD2 is a possible D gene (5 bases). CDR1 GTSNPN and CDR2 SVGIG come from the germline V gene (reference sequence). The V and J ends lost 8 bases and 4 bases respectively, with 21 bases between them. This CDR3 is built from 15 residues.

The gene calls are TRBV25-1 and TRBJ1-2; 7 nucleotides line up with TRBD1. Per germline, CDR1 MGHDK and CDR2 SYGVNS. This CDR3 is 13 amino acids long. The V gene end was trimmed by 5 bases and the J gene end by 4 bases; junction bases not matched to a gene: 4. In DNA form, the CDR3 reads TGTGCCAGCAGTCCCGGGACAGCCTATGGCTACACCTTC. It specifies CASSPGTAYGYTF.

The gene calls are TRBV7-3 and TRBJ2-3, with D perhaps matching TRBD1 (6 bases). V gave up 2 bases and J gave up 5 bases, with 20 bases separating them. Per germline, CDR1 SGHTA and CDR2 FQGTGA. CDR3 length equals 17 residues. CDR3 DNA sequence: TGTGCCAGCAGCTTAGTATCCGGCAGGGGATTAGTAGATACGCAGTATTTT. Its translation: CASSLVSGRGLVDTQYF.

The chain links TRBV2 to TRBJ2-2; the match to TRBD1 covers 7 bases. The CDR3 runs to 16 residues. V gave up 5 bases and J gave up 4 bases; unmatched junction bases: 10. CDR1 is SNHLY and CDR2 is FYNNEI in the germline V gene. This CDR3 reads CASSHPGQSSTGELFF. CDR3 nucleotide sequence: TGTGCCAGCAGTCACCCGGGACAGTCGAGCACCGGGGAGCTGTTTTTT.

The J gene is TRBJ1-2, the V gene TRBV19, with D maybe TRBD1 (5 bases). Germline V gives CDR1 LNHDA, CDR2 SQIVND (reference sequence). V was cut by 7 bases and J by 8 bases, with 20 bases left in between. The CDR3 totals 14 residues. The CDR3 reads CASNPTEKVTGYTF. The CDR3 coding sequence is TGTGCCAGTAACCCGACAGAAAAGGTGACCGGCTACACCTTC.

The chain links TRBV28 to TRBJ1-5; 10 nucleotides align to TRBD1. The CDR3 length is 15 residues. Germline CDR1 and CDR2: MDHEN and SYDVKM. J was trimmed by 4 bases and V by 3 bases; bases with no gene match: 3. Here the CDR3 DNA reads TGTGCCAGCAGTTTCGTGGACAGGGGGAATCAGCCCCAGCATTTT. Amino acids: CASSFVDRGNQPQHF.